Each of the 5 T cell receptor beta chains below was sequenced from the same sample in a study of CD8 T cells in ankylosing spondylitis. One entry per CDR3 protein results from TCRdb running MiXCR on the 5' RACE reads. The profile shows fewer than 250,000 distinct CDR3 sequences, about 11% of them singletons. Sequenced sample: blood, either unsorted or a sorted T cell fraction (not recorded which). These receptor sequences come from a male donor with ankylosing spondylitis or in good health (not recorded which).

The chain combines TRBV6-5 with TRBJ2-3; 12 positions agree with TRBD1. Trimming removed 4 bases from V and 4 bases from J; junction bases left unmatched: 9. This CDR3 spans 17 amino acids. Germline V gene lookup returns CDR1 MNHEY and CDR2 SVGAGI. The CDR3 spells CASSSTGTGGPADTQYF. The CDR3 DNA is TGTGCCAGCAGTTCCACCGGGACAGGGGGCCCGGCAGATACGCAGTATTTT.

This clonotype was seen a few times. The rearrangement joins TRBV28 to TRBJ2-2, with TRBD1 matching 7 bases. The J segment lost 1 base and the V segment lost 6 bases, leaving 5 bases of the junction unmatched. CDR3 length equals 15 residues. Germline CDR1 reads MDHEN; CDR2 reads SYDVKM. Here the CDR3 DNA reads TGTGCCAGCAGCCGGGGACAGTTGAACACCGGGGAGCTGTTTTTT. It specifies CASSRGQLNTGELFF.

V gene TRBV10-2 combines with J gene TRBJ2-1; D possibly matches TRBD1 or TRBD2 (5 bases each). Trimming took off 8 bases at V and 9 bases at J, with 20 bases between the two ends. The CDR3 runs to 14 residues. Germline-derived CDR1 and CDR2 are WSHSY and SAAADI. CDR3 sequence reads: CASCSGTEGSEQFF. Written as DNA, the CDR3 is TGCGCCAGCTGTTCCGGGACCGAAGGGAGTGAGCAGTTCTTC.

About this clonotype: One base away lies a much larger clone, so this may be a sequencing read error. The chain employs TRBV9 and TRBJ2-7; D is unclear. Per germline, CDR1 SGDLS and CDR2 YYNGEE. The CDR3 totals 16 residues. CDR3 DNA sequence: TGTGCCAGCAGCGAGAGAGAAGGATGGAGCTCCTACGAGCCGTACTTC. The encoded protein is CASSEREGWSSYEPYF.

In its sample, this clonotype was seen many times. The chain links TRBV5-1 to TRBJ1-1, with D unresolved. Germline loops: CDR1 SGHRS, CDR2 YFSETQ. Trimming removed 1 base at V and 5 bases at J, with 15 bases between. This CDR3 region has 15 residues. CDR3 DNA sequence: TGCGCCAGCAGCTTGTCCCCCCGCATGGCTACTGAAGCTTTCTTT. It encodes CASSLSPRMATEAFF.